Sequencing of this T cell receptor beta chain was carried out in a study of tumor-infiltrating lymphocytes in localized non-small cell lung cancer. For the study at large: The cohort mixed smokers and never-smokers, several histologies, and some post-neoadjuvant-chemotherapy samples. Study-wide findings and caveats: Tumors had more T cell infiltration than uninvolved lung, per TCRbeta sequencing and CD3 counts. Immunotypes IM1 and IM2 had similar TCR-derived T-cell fractions.

As for this clone: Its antigen is as yet unknown.

There are 14 residues in the CDR3. The germline CDR1 and CDR2 sequences are MDHEN and SYDVKM. The V end lost 4 bases, the J end lost 1 base, and 8 bases lay between the germline ends. Clones were read by immunoSEQ multiplex PCR, and TCRdb kept only the in-frame ones, dropping some. This table holds about 16,000 clones, 69% found once. Sample: lung tumor tissue. The source is a human donor with non-small cell lung cancer. The V call is TRBV28, the J call TRBJ2-4; a weak D match, TRBD2 (6 bases). The chain's CDR3 is CASSSGEAKNIQYF. The DNA of the CDR3 is TGTGCCAGCAGTTCGGGGGAGGCCAAAAACATTCAGTACTTC.